This TCR beta chain was identified in a study of shared clonotypes between healthy human individuals. Study information: Researchers assigned three CD4 naive, three CD4 memory, two CD8 naive and one CD8 memory plate to each donor. Findings of the study overall: Shared clonotypes across all four donors exceeded non-shared ones in generation probability. On the whole, naive subsets had larger estimated richness than memory subsets had. Only a few donors were included, so the genetic and exposure-history diversity represented was limited.

Libraries were prepared by immunoSEQ multiplex PCR; TCRdb keeps only in-frame clonotypes and omits some of them. This table has approximately 1.9 million clones, about 93% appearing once. Germline V gene lookup returns CDR1 MDHEN and CDR2 SYDVKM. The CDR3 has 15 amino acids. V was trimmed by 4 bases and J by 7 bases, leaving 17 bases between them. Comments on this clone: Its antigen is currently unknown.

CD8 cells regarded as naive lacked CD45RO, were positively chosen for CCR7, and omitted terminally differentiated effector memory CD45RA+ cells. The clonotype comes from a man younger than 35 in good health. Some clones in this sample may be carry-over from other donors' samples. Material: naive CD8+ T cells from PBMCs. This chain joins TRBV28 and TRBJ2-1, with D perhaps matching TRBD2 (6 bases). CDR3 region: CASSYLASGGNEQFF. The DNA for the CDR3 is TGTGCCAGCAGTTACCTAGCGAGTGGGGGGAATGAGCAGTTCTTC.